The 21 T cell receptor beta chains below come from one sample, sequenced in a study of early stage breast cancer tumors. TCRdb keeps only in-frame clones here, not all; method: immunoSEQ multiplex PCR. The sample records about 31,000 clones, around 75% being singletons. What was sequenced was breast tumor tissue. Every receptor here comes from a person aged 30 to 39 with breast cancer.

The CDR3: CASSLRPGLAGDLSYNEQFF. The CDR3 region has the DNA TGTGCCAGCAGCCTACGTCCGGGACTAGCGGGAGACCTATCCTACAATGAGCAGTTCTTC. This chain links TRBV11-3 with TRBJ2-1, with 14 bases aligning to TRBD2. This CDR3 is built from 20 residues. Germline loops: CDR1 SGHNT, CDR2 YENEEA. After removal of 5 bases from V and 1 base from J, the junction contained 13 bases not matched to a gene.

This clone was seen only a few times. The V and J genes are TRBV5-1 and TRBJ2-7; D gene uncertain. Trimming cost V 7 bases and J 0 bases, with 5 bases left between them. Germline-derived CDR1 and CDR2 are SGHRS and YFSETQ. This CDR3 contains 11 residues. The CDR3 nucleotides are TGCGCCAGCCCTAGCTCCTACGAGCAGTACTTC. This gives the protein CASPSSYEQYF.

V usage is TRBV2 and J usage is TRBJ1-6; D may be TRBD1 (6 bases). V was trimmed by 11 bases and J by 10 bases, leaving 21 bases between them. Germline loops: CDR1 SNHLY, CDR2 FYNNEI. The CDR3 extends over 14 amino acids. CDR3 sequence reads: CASKREGGPSPLHF. The CDR3, as DNA: TGTGCCTCCAAGCGGGAGGGGGGTCCATCACCCCTCCACTTT. Full variable domain (remainder filled in from reference TRBV2 and TRBJ1-6): EPEVTQTPSHQVTQMGQEVILRCVPISNHLYFYWYRQILGQKVEFLVSFYNNEISEKSEIFDDQFSVERPDGSNFTLKIRSTKLEDSAMYFCASKREGGPSPLHFGNGTRLTVT.

This sequence joins TRBV5-1 and TRBJ1-5; possibly TRBD1 for D (6 bases). Per germline, CDR1 SGHRS and CDR2 YFSETQ. The CDR3 has 14 amino acids. Trimming took 5 bases from V and 7 from J, leaving 16 bases between them. This chain's CDR3 is CASSPQGGAQPQHF. In DNA, the CDR3 is TGCGCCAGCAGTCCACAGGGAGGAGCGCAGCCCCAGCATTTT.

This sequence joins TRBV7-2 and TRBJ2-1, with 7 positions matching TRBD2. Per the germline V gene, CDR1 is SGHTA and CDR2 is FQGNSA. This CDR3 has 14 amino acids. The ends lost 8 bases at V and 9 bases at J; junction bases unmatched: 13. CDR3 sequence (DNA): TGTGCCAGCCGAACCAAGATCAGCGGGACTGAGCAGTTCTTC. It translates to CASRTKISGTEQFF. The complete variable domain, with remaining parts taken from reference TRBV7-2 and TRBJ2-1, reads GAGVSQSPSNKVTEKGKDVELRCDPISGHTALYWYRQSLGQGLEFLIYFQGNSAPDKSGLPSDRFSAERTGGSVSTLTIQRTQQEDSAVYLCASRTKISGTEQFFGPGTRLTVL.

CDR3 sequence: CASGGAVFEGVQYF. Written as DNA, the CDR3 is TGTGCCAGTGGAGGGGCTGTTTTTGAGGGTGTCCAGTACTTC. V usage is TRBV19 and J usage is TRBJ2-5, with a weak D call TRBD2 (6 bases). Germline V lookup: CDR1 LNHDA, CDR2 SQIVND (reference sequence). There are 14 residues in the CDR3. V gave up 8 bases and J gave up 10 bases, with 23 bases separating them.

This chain connects TRBV10-2 to TRBJ1-2, with 10 bases lining up with TRBD1. V was pared by 2 bases and J by 4 bases, with 4 bases of the junction left unmatched. The CDR3 is made up of 15 amino acids. The germline V gene encodes CDR1 WSHSY and CDR2 SAAADI. The CDR3 reads CASSERGTGVYGYTF. The CDR3 DNA reads as TGCGCCAGCAGTGAGCGCGGGACAGGGGTCTATGGCTACACCTTC.

The chain uses TRBV30 and TRBJ1-5; 8 bases are a match to TRBD1. V was clipped by 2 bases and J by 5 bases; unmatched bases: 5. Germline CDR1 reads GTSNPN; CDR2 reads SVGIG (reference sequence). This CDR3 is built from 14 residues. CDR3 sequence: CAWSKGQEYQPQHF. The DNA for the CDR3 is TGTGCCTGGAGTAAGGGACAGGAGTATCAGCCCCAGCATTTT.

The chain uses TRBV7-2 and TRBJ1-4; a possible D gene is TRBD1 (5 bases). Between the trimmed V and J ends, which lost 5 bases and 0 bases, there was a span of 13 bases. This CDR3 has 16 amino acids. Germline CDR1 is SGHTA and CDR2 is FQGNSA. The CDR3 sequence is CASSPGSTTTNEKLFF. The CDR3 DNA sequence: TGTGCCAGCAGCCCAGGGTCCACTACAACTAATGAAAAACTGTTTTTT.

This chain joins TRBV21-1 and TRBJ2-5; the listed D gene, TRBD1, was not tested against the DNA. TRBV21-1 is given as a pseudogene. The CDR3 has 18 residues. Written as DNA, the CDR3 is TGTGCCAGCAGCAAAGGGCCCACAGGCCTCCTAAGGCAAGAGACCCAGTACTTC. Translating gives CASSKGPTGLLRQETQYF.

This chain links TRBV29-1 with TRBJ1-1; D gene uncertain. CDR1 and CDR2 from the germline V gene are SQVTM and ANQGSEA. V was pared by 7 bases and J by 7 bases, with 13 bases between. This CDR3 is built from 11 residues. CDR3 sequence (DNA): TGCAGCGCCATCGACGGATATGAAGCTTTCTTT. It specifies CSAIDGYEAFF.

The rearrangement joins TRBV9 to TRBJ2-5; the match to TRBD2 covers 8 bases. Germline loops: CDR1 SGDLS, CDR2 YYNGEE. V shed 4 bases, J shed 8 bases, and the junction held 10 bases outside the gene matches. The CDR3 covers 14 residues. The CDR3 is CASSPPGGGRTQYF. For the CDR3, the DNA is TGTGCCAGCAGCCCTCCCGGCGGGGGGAGAACCCAGTACTTC.

V usage is TRBV9 and J usage is TRBJ2-1; D may be TRBD1 (5 bases). The V gene lost 4 bases and the J gene lost 0 bases, with 14 bases spanning the gap. There are 16 residues in the CDR3. Germline V CDR1 and CDR2: SGDLS, YYNGEE. As DNA, the CDR3 is TGTGCCAGCAGCTTATATAGGGGTTTCTCCTACAATGAGCAGTTCTTC. Translating it yields CASSLYRGFSYNEQFF.

The V gene is TRBV4-1, the J gene TRBJ2-5; 10 bases line up with TRBD2. This CDR3 is 16 amino acids long. Germline V gene lookup returns CDR1 MGHRA and CDR2 YSYEKL. V lost 2 bases, J lost 2 bases, and 5 bases stayed unmatched. DNA of the CDR3: TGCGCCAGCAGCCAAACCTGGACTAGCGGTCAAGAGACCCAGTACTTC. Residues: CASSQTWTSGQETQYF.

This clone was recorded once. The chain combines TRBV5-1 with TRBJ2-5; 8 bases align to TRBD2. The CDR3 sequence is 12 residues long. Germline V lookup: CDR1 SGHRS, CDR2 YFSETQ. Losses at the gene ends were 6 bases for V and 5 bases for J; bases not matched to a gene: 3. This chain's CDR3 is CASTSGSETQYF. The DNA for the CDR3 is TGCGCCAGCACCAGCGGGAGCGAGACCCAGTACTTC. Full variable domain (missing parts from reference TRBV5-1 and TRBJ2-5): KAGVTQTPRYLIKTRGQQVTLSCSPISGHRSVSWYQQTPGQGLQFLFEYFSETQRNKGNFPGRFSGRQFSNSRSEMNVSTLELGDSALYLCASTSGSETQYFGPGTRLLVL.

Relative to its sample, this clone is medium-sized. This chain uses TRBV19 with TRBJ2-1; 16 nucleotides agree with TRBD2. Germline values: CDR1 LNHDA, CDR2 SQIVND (reference sequence). V lost 7 bases, J lost 7 bases, and 10 bases stayed unmatched. The CDR3 covers 17 residues. CDR3 DNA sequence: TGTGCCAGTAAGGGACTAGCGGGAGGGCCTCGGTGGAATGAGCAGTTCTTC. This sequence encodes CASKGLAGGPRWNEQFF.

In DNA form, the CDR3 reads TGTGCCAGCAGCCGGGACAGCGCCCGAGGGGGCACCGGGGAGCTGTTTTTT. It translates to CASSRDSARGGTGELFF. The V and J genes are TRBV11-1 and TRBJ2-2; TRBD1 matches 7 bases. V lost 5 bases and J lost 4; bases outside the gene matches: 13. The germline V gene encodes CDR1 SGHAT and CDR2 FQDESV (reference sequence). This CDR3 comprises 17 residues.

The chain couples TRBV4-1 to TRBJ2-7, with TRBD2 identical over 9 bases. The CDR3 extends over 17 amino acids. Germline CDR1 MGHRA, CDR2 YSYEKL. V trimming: 1 base; J trimming: 2 bases; junction bases outside the gene matches: 9. The CDR3, as DNA: TGCGCCAGCAGCCAAGTTCCGCTAGCGGGGTCTCCCTACGAGCAGTACTTC. This encodes CASSQVPLAGSPYEQYF.

This clone has just a few counts. This chain joins TRBV5-4 and TRBJ1-1, with 10 bases aligning to TRBD1. Trimming took 8 bases from V and 3 from J; bases not matched to a gene: 4. CDR1 is SGHNT, CDR2 YYREEE, per germline (reference sequence). CDR3 length: 13 amino acids. The CDR3 DNA sequence: TGTGCCAGTCTCGACAGGGGGCACACTGAAGCTTTCTTT. Amino acid sequence: CASLDRGHTEAFF.

The chain carries TRBV2 and TRBJ1-1, with D perhaps matching TRBD1 (6 bases). The CDR3 is made up of 16 amino acids. V was shortened by 2 bases and J by 1 base, with 14 bases between the two germline ends. Germline assignment: CDR1 SNHLY and CDR2 FYNNEI. CDR3 region: CASSENRGHSNTEAFF. The CDR3 DNA is TGTGCCAGCAGTGAAAATCGGGGACACTCGAACACTGAAGCTTTCTTT.

This chain links TRBV11-3 with TRBJ1-1; 8 bases line up with TRBD1. Germline CDR1 and CDR2: SGHNT and YENEEA. This CDR3 region has 15 residues. J lost 4 bases, V lost 2 bases, and 6 bases had no gene match. CDR3 protein: CASSLNRGRGTEAFF. CDR3 nucleotides: TGTGCCAGCAGCTTAAACAGGGGGAGAGGCACTGAAGCTTTCTTT.